A selection of T cell receptor beta chains follows, all from one sample in a study of shared clonotypes between healthy human individuals. Profiled with immunoSEQ multiplex PCR; TCRdb holds only in-frame clones, not every one. The profile shows about 490,000 clones, 81% of them singletons. Material for sequencing was PBMCs. These receptor sequences come from a woman aged 40 to 50 in good health. Some clones in this sample may be carry-over from other donors' samples. Each CDR3 is given with its conserved first and last residue. A D gene is named only where the DNA matches it firmly. Size values are once, few and many counts, or a class for expanded clones, and some rows have none.

clone_size: -
j_call: TRBJ2-2
v_call: TRBV28
cdr3_length: 15
d_call: TRBD2
cdr3_aa: CASRATTSGTGELFF
cdr3_nt: TGTGCCAGCAGAGCTACGACTAGCGGGACCGGGGAGCTGTTTTTT

clone_size: -
j_call: TRBJ1-1
v_call: TRBV19
cdr3_length: 14
d_call: TRBD1
cdr3_aa: CATKTGGQNTEAFF
cdr3_nt: TGTGCCACCAAAACAGGGGGCCAGAACACTGAAGCTTTCTTT

clone_size: -
j_call: TRBJ2-5
v_call: TRBV2
cdr3_length: 13
d_call: -
cdr3_aa: CASSAPSRETQYF
cdr3_nt: TGTGCCAGCAGCGCGCCCTCTAGAGAGACCCAGTACTTC

clone_size: -
j_call: TRBJ2-2
v_call: TRBV28
cdr3_length: 14
d_call: -
cdr3_aa: CASSFSSSIGELFF
cdr3_nt: TGTGCCAGCAGTTTTTCTTCCTCCATTGGGGAGCTGTTTTTT

clone_size: -
j_call: TRBJ2-5
v_call: TRBV2
cdr3_length: 12
d_call: -
cdr3_aa: CASRWPEETQYF
cdr3_nt: TGTGCCAGCAGATGGCCAGAAGAGACCCAGTACTTC

clone_size: few
j_call: TRBJ2-3
v_call: TRBV25-1
cdr3_length: 16
d_call: TRBD2
cdr3_aa: CASSEHSGSGTDTQYF
cdr3_nt: TGTGCCAGCAGTGAACATAGCGGGAGTGGGACAGATACGCAGTATTTT

clone_size: -
j_call: TRBJ2-7
v_call: TRBV6-1
cdr3_length: 14
d_call: -
cdr3_aa: CASRQGGSSYEQYF
cdr3_nt: TGTGCCAGCAGGCAGGGTGGTTCATCCTACGAGCAGTACTTC

clone_size: -
j_call: TRBJ2-5
v_call: TRBV2
cdr3_length: 12
d_call: -
cdr3_aa: CASSENSETQYF
cdr3_nt: TGTGCCAGCAGTGAAAATTCGGAGACCCAGTACTTC

clone_size: -
j_call: TRBJ1-2
v_call: TRBV13
cdr3_length: 14
d_call: -
cdr3_aa: CASSLGPPRGGYTF
cdr3_nt: TGTGCCAGCAGCTTAGGGCCCCCCAGGGGCGGCTACACCTTC

clone_size: -
j_call: TRBJ2-3
v_call: TRBV5-1
cdr3_length: 15
d_call: -
cdr3_aa: CASSLKVGGTDTQYF
cdr3_nt: TGCGCCAGCAGCTTGAAAGTAGGGGGCACAGATACGCAGTATTTT

clone_size: -
j_call: TRBJ2-1
v_call: TRBV9
cdr3_length: 17
d_call: -
cdr3_aa: CASSVEAPENRGNEQFF
cdr3_nt: TGTGCCAGCAGCGTAGAGGCCCCCGAGAATCGTGGCAATGAGCAGTTCTTC

clone_size: -
j_call: TRBJ1-5
v_call: TRBV10-3
cdr3_length: 18
d_call: TRBD1
cdr3_aa: CAISATGKGRFGNQPQHF
cdr3_nt: TGTGCCATCAGTGCGACAGGGAAAGGTCGGTTTGGCAATCAGCCCCAGCATTTT

clone_size: -
j_call: TRBJ2-2
v_call: TRBV27
cdr3_length: 15
d_call: TRBD1
cdr3_aa: CASSTETGYTGELFF
cdr3_nt: TGTGCCAGCAGTACGGAGACAGGGTACACCGGGGAGCTGTTTTTT

clone_size: -
j_call: TRBJ1-2
v_call: TRBV6-6
cdr3_length: 12
d_call: -
cdr3_aa: CASSYSDGGYTF
cdr3_nt: TGTGCCAGCAGTTACTCTGACGGTGGCTACACCTTC

clone_size: -
j_call: TRBJ2-5
v_call: TRBV11-2
cdr3_length: 15
d_call: TRBD1
cdr3_aa: CASSLAGTAHDTQYF
cdr3_nt: TGTGCCAGCAGCCTAGCCGGGACAGCCCATGATACCCAGTACTTC

clone_size: -
j_call: TRBJ2-7
v_call: TRBV30
cdr3_length: 12
d_call: -
cdr3_aa: CAWSGRGFEQYF
cdr3_nt: TGTGCCTGGAGTGGTCGGGGTTTCGAGCAGTACTTC

clone_size: once
j_call: TRBJ1-5
v_call: TRBV28
cdr3_length: 12
d_call: TRBD1
cdr3_aa: CASRGGGQPQHF
cdr3_nt: TGTGCCAGCCGAGGGGGCGGTCAGCCCCAGCATTTT

clone_size: few
j_call: TRBJ2-3
v_call: TRBV5-4
cdr3_length: 15
d_call: TRBD2
cdr3_aa: CASSSGLADTDTQYF
cdr3_nt: TGTGCCAGCAGCTCCGGACTAGCGGACACAGATACGCAGTATTTT

clone_size: once
j_call: TRBJ2-7
v_call: TRBV9
cdr3_length: 15
d_call: -
cdr3_aa: CASSVAPARMYEQYF
cdr3_nt: TGTGCCAGCAGCGTAGCTCCAGCGAGGATGTACGAGCAGTACTTC

clone_size: -
j_call: TRBJ1-1
v_call: TRBV7-2
cdr3_length: 13
d_call: -
cdr3_aa: CASSFGTGTEAFF
cdr3_nt: TGTGCCAGCAGCTTTGGGACGGGCACTGAAGCTTTCTTT

clone_size: -
j_call: TRBJ2-7
v_call: TRBV7-2
cdr3_length: 15
d_call: -
cdr3_aa: CASSLSVGSSYEQYF
cdr3_nt: TGTGCCAGCAGCTTATCGGTCGGGTCCTCCTACGAGCAGTACTTC

clone_size: -
j_call: TRBJ2-7
v_call: TRBV9
cdr3_length: 14
d_call: TRBD1
cdr3_aa: CASSVNRGGYEQYF
cdr3_nt: TGTGCCAGCAGCGTAAACAGGGGTGGTTACGAGCAGTACTTC

clone_size: -
j_call: TRBJ1-2
v_call: TRBV5-1
cdr3_length: 15
d_call: -
cdr3_aa: CASSIRQADDYGYTF
cdr3_nt: TGCGCCAGCAGCATTCGACAGGCTGATGACTATGGCTACACCTTC

clone_size: once
j_call: TRBJ1-4
v_call: TRBV27
cdr3_length: 12
d_call: -
cdr3_aa: CASKTANEKLFF
cdr3_nt: TGTGCCAGCAAAACTGCTAATGAAAAACTGTTTTTT

clone_size: -
j_call: TRBJ2-5
v_call: TRBV5-1
cdr3_length: 15
d_call: TRBD1
cdr3_aa: CASSWGTGTQETQYF
cdr3_nt: TGCGCCAGCAGCTGGGGGACAGGGACCCAAGAGACCCAGTACTTC

clone_size: few
j_call: TRBJ1-2
v_call: TRBV28
cdr3_length: 13
d_call: -
cdr3_aa: CASSSPPNYGYTF
cdr3_nt: TGTGCCAGCAGTTCCCCTCCCAACTATGGCTACACCTTC

clone_size: -
j_call: TRBJ2-5
v_call: TRBV7-9
cdr3_length: 15
d_call: TRBD2
cdr3_aa: CASSLGAGDLETQYF
cdr3_nt: TGTGCCAGCAGCTTAGGAGCGGGAGATTTAGAGACCCAGTACTTC

clone_size: -
j_call: TRBJ1-5
v_call: TRBV6-1
cdr3_length: 15
d_call: -
cdr3_aa: CASSDAGGSNQPQHF
cdr3_nt: TGTGCCAGCAGTGACGCGGGCGGCTCCAATCAGCCCCAGCATTTT

clone_size: -
j_call: TRBJ1-4
v_call: TRBV15
cdr3_length: 15
d_call: -
cdr3_aa: CATSGRQVINEKLFF
cdr3_nt: TGTGCCACCAGCGGAAGACAGGTGATAAATGAAAAACTGTTTTTT

clone_size: -
j_call: TRBJ1-5
v_call: TRBV4-1
cdr3_length: 17
d_call: -
cdr3_aa: CASSQGRLRSSNQPQHF
cdr3_nt: TGCGCCAGCAGCCAAGGAAGGCTTAGGTCGAGCAATCAGCCCCAGCATTTT

clone_size: -
j_call: TRBJ1-1
v_call: TRBV18
cdr3_length: 15
d_call: -
cdr3_aa: CASSPNRDWGTEAFF
cdr3_nt: TGTGCCAGCTCACCGAACAGGGACTGGGGCACTGAAGCTTTCTTT